This TCR beta chain was recorded in a study of graft-versus-host responses after intestinal transplantation. Study as a whole: The transplants performed in recipients were multivisceral, liver-intestinal, or isolated intestinal. Notes on the study in general: The study associated peak circulating GvH clone levels with early post-transplant HvG declines. Graft-donor T cell macrochimerism coincided with high graft-versus-host to host-versus-graft clonal ratios in allografts. Recipient marrow showed GvH clones, some seen first in ileum or blood.

To note about this clone: Its antigen is currently unknown.

Profiling relied on immunoSEQ multiplex PCR, and the TCRdb table lists in-frame clones only, not all of them. The top ten hold approximately 0.49% of the sample, which has fewer than 120,000 clones, just over 90% seen once. Material: unstimulated CD8+ T cells sorted from spleen or lymph node cells, obtained before intestinal transplant. The sequence derives from a human donor who received an intestinal transplant.

The CDR3 sequence: CAISGPGTPDTQYF. CDR3 sequence (DNA): TGTGCCATCAGTGGTCCGGGGACCCCGGATACGCAGTATTTT. V usage is TRBV10-3 and J usage is TRBJ2-3; possibly TRBD1 or TRBD2 for D (5 bases each). V lost 4 bases and J 6 bases, leaving 14 bases between the germline ends. Germline CDR1 is ENHRY and CDR2 is SYGVKD. The length of the CDR3 is 14 residues.